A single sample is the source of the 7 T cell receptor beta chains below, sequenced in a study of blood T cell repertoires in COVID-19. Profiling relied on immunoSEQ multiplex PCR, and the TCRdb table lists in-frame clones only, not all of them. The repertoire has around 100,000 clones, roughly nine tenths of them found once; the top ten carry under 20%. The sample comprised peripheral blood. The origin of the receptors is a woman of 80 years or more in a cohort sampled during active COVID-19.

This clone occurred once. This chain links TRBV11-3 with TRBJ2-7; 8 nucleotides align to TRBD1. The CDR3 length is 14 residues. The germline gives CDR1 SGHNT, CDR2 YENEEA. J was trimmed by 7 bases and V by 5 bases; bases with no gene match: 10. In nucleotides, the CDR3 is TGTGCCAGCAGCCGAGATCAGGGGGCGGGGGAGCAGTACTTC. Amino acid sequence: CASSRDQGAGEQYF.

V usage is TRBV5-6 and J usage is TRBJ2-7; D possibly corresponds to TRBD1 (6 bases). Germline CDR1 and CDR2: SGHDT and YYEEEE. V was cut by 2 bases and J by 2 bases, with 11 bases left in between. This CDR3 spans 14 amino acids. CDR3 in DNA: TGTGCCAGCAGCTTAATAGGGGACACCTACGAGCAGTACTTC. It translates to CASSLIGDTYEQYF.

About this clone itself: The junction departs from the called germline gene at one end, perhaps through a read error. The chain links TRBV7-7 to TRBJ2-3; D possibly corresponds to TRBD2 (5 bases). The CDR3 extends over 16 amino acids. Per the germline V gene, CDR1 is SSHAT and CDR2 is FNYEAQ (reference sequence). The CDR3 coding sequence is TGTGCTAGCAGCTTAGCGCCAGGTCCCAGCACAGATACGCAGTATTTT. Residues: CASSLAPGPSTDTQYF.

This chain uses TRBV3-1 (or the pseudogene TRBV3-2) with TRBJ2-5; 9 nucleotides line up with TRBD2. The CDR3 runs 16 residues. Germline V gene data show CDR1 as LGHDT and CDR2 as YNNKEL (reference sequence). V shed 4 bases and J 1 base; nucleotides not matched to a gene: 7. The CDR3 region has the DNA TGTGCCAGCAGCCCCGGGGCGGGGGGGCTCCAAGAGACCCAGTACTTC. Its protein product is CASSPGAGGLQETQYF.

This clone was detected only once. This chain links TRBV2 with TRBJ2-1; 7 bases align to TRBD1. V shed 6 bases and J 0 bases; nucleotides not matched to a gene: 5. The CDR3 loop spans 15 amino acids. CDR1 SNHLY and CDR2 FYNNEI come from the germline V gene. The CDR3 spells CASSVDRVSYNEQFF. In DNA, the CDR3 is TGTGCCAGCAGCGTCGACAGGGTCTCCTACAATGAGCAGTTCTTC.

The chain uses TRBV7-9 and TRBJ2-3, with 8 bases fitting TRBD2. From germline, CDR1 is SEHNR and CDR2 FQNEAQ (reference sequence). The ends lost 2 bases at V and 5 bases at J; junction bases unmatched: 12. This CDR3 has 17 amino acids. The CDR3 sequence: CASSLRGLAGWGDTQYF. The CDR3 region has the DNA TGTGCCAGCAGCTTAAGGGGCTTAGCGGGATGGGGAGATACGCAGTATTTT. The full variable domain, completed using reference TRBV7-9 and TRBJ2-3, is DTGVSQNPRHKITKRGQNVTFRCDPISEHNRLYWYRQTLGQGPEFLTYFQNEAQLEKSRLLSDRFSAERPKGSFSTLEIQRTEQGDSAMYLCASSLRGLAGWGDTQYFGPGTRLTVL.

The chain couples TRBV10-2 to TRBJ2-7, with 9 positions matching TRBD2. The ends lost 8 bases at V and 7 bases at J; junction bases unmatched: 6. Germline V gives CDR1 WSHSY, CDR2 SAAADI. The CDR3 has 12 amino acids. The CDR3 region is CASGTSPLEQYF. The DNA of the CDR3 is TGCGCCAGCGGGACTAGCCCTCTGGAGCAGTACTTC.